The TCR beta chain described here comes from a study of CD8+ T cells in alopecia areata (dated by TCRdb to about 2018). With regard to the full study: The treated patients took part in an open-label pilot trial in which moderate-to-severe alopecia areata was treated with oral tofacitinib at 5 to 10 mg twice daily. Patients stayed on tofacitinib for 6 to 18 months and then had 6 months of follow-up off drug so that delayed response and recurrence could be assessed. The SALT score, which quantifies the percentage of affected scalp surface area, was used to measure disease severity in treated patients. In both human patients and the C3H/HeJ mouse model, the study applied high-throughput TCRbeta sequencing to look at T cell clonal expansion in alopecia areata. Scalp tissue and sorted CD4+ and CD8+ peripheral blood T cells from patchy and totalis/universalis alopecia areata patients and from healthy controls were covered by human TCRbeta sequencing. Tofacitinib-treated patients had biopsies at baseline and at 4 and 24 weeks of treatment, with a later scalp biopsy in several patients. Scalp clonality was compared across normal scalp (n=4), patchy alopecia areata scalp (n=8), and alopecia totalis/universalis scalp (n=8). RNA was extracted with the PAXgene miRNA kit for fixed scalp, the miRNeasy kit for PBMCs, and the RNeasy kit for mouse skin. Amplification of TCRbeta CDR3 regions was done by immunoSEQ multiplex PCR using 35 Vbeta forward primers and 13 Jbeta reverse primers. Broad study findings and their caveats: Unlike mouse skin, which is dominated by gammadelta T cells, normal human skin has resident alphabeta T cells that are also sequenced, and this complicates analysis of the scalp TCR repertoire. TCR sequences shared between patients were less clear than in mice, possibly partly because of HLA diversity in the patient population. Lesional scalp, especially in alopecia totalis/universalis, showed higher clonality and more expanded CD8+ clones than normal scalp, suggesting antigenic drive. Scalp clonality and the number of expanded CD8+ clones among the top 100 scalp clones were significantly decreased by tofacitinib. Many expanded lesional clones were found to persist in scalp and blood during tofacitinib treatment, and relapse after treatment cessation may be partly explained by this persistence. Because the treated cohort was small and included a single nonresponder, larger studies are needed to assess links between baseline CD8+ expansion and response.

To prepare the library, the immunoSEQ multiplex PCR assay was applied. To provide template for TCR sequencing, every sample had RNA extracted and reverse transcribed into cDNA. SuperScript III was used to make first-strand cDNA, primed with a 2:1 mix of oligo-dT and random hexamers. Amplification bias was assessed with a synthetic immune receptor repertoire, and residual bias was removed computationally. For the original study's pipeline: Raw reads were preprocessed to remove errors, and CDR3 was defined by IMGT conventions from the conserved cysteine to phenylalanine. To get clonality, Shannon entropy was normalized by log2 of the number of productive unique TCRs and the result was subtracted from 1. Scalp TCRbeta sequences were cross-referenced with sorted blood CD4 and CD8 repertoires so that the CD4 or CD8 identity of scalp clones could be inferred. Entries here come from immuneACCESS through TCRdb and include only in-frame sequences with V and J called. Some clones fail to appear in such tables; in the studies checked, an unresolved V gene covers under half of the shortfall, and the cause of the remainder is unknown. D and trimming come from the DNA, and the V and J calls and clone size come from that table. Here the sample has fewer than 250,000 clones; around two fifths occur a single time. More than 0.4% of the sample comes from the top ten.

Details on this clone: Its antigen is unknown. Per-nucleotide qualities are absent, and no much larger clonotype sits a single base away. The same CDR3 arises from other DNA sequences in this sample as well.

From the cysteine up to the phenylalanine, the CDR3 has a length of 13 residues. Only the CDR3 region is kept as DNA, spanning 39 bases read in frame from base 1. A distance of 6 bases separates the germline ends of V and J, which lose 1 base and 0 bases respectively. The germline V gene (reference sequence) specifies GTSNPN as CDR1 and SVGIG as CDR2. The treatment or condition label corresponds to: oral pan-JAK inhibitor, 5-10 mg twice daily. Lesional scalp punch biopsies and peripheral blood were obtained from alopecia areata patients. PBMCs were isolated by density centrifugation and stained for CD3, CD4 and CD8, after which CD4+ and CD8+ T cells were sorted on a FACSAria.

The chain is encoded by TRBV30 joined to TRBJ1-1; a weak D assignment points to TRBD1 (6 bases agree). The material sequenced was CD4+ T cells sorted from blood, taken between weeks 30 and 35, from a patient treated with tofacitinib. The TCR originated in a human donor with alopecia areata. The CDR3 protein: CAWSGQVNTEAFF. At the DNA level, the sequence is TGTGCCTGGAGTGGACAGGTGAACACTGAAGCTTTCTTT.